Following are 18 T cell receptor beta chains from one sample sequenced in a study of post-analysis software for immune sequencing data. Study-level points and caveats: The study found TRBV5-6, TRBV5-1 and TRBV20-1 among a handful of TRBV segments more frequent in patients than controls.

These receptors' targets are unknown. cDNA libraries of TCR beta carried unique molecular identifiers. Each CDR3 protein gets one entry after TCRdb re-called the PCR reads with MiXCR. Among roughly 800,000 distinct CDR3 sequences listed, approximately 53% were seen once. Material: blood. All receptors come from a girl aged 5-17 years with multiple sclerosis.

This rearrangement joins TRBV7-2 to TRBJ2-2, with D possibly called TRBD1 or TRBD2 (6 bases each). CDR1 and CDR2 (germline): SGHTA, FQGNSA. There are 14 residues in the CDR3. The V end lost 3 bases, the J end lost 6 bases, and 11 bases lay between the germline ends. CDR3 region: CASSLEGVAGELFF. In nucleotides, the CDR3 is TGTGCCAGCAGCTTGGAGGGGGTGGCCGGGGAGCTGTTTTTT.

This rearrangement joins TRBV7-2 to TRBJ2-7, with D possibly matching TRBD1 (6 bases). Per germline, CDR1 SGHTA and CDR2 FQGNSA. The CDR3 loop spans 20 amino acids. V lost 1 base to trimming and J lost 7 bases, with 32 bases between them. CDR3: CASSLGGPGTGSPRMEEQYF. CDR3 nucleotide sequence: TGTGCCAGCAGCTTAGGGGGTCCCGGAACAGGGTCCCCTCGGATGGAGGAGCAGTACTTC.

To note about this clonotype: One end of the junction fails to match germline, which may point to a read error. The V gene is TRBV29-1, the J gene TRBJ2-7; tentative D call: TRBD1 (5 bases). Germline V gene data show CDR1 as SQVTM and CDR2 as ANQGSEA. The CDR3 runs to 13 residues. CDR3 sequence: CGVEAPGRYEQYF. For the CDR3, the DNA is TGCGGCGTTGAAGCCCCAGGGCGATACGAGCAGTACTTC.

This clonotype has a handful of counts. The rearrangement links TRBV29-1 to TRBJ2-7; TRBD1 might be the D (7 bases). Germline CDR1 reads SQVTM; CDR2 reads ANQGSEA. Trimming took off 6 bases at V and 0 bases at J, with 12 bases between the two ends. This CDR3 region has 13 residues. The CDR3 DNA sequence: TGCAGCGTCGCGGGACAGTTCTCCTACGAGCAGTACTTC. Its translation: CSVAGQFSYEQYF.

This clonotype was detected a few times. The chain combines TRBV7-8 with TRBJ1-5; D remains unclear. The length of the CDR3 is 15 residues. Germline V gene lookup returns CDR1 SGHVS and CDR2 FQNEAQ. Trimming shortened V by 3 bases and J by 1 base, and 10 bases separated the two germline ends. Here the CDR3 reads CASSFDDSSNQPQHF. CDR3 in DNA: TGTGCCAGCAGCTTTGACGACTCGAGCAATCAGCCCCAGCATTTT.

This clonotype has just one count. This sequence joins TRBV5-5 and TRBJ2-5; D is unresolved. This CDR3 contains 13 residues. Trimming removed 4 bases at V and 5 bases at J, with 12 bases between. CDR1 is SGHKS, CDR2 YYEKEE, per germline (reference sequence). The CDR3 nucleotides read TGTGCCAGCAGCGCTACTCCTATGGAGACCCAGTACTTC. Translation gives CASSATPMETQYF.

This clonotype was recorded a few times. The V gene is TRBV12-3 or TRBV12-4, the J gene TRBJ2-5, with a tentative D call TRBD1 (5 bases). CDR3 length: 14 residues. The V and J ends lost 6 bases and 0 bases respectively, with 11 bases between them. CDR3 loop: CASSGRVYQETQYF. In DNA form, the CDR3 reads TGTGCCAGCAGCGGCAGGGTGTACCAAGAGACCCAGTACTTC.

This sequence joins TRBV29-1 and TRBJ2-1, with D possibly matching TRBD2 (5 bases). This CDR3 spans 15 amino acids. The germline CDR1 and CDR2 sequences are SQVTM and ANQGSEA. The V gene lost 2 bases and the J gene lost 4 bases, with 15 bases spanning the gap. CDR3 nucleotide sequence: TGCAGCGTTGAATCCCCGGGAAGGGTTTACAATGAGCAGTTCTTC. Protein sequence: CSVESPGRVYNEQFF.

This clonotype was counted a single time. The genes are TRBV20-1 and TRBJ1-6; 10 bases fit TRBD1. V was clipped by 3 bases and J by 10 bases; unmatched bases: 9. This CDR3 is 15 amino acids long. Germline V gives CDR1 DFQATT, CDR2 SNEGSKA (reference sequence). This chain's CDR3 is CSARRQGANDSPLHF. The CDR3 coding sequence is TGCAGTGCTAGGCGACAGGGGGCCAACGACTCACCCCTCCACTTT.

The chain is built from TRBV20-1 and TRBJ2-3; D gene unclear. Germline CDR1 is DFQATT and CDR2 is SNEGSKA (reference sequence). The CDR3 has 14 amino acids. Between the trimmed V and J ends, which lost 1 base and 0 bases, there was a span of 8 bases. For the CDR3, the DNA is TGCAGTGCTAGAGGCTTCGGGAGCACAGATACGCAGTATTTT. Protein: CSARGFGSTDTQYF.

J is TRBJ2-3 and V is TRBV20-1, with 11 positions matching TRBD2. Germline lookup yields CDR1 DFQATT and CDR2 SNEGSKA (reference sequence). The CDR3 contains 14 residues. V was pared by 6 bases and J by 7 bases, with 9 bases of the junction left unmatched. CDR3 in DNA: TGCAGTGCGCGGGGAACTAGCGGGAGATATACGCAGTATTTT. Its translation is CSARGTSGRYTQYF.

The CDR3 region is CASSLAGAIAKNIQYF. As DNA, the CDR3 is TGTGCCAGCAGTTTGGCAGGCGCTATAGCCAAAAACATTCAGTACTTC. The V and J genes are TRBV12-3 or TRBV12-4 and TRBJ2-4; D not certain. CDR3 length: 16 amino acids. V lost 3 bases and J lost 0, with 12 bases in between.

CDR3 bases: TGCAGTGCTAGAGTCAGGACCAGACAAGAGACCCAGTACTTC. It translates to CSARVRTRQETQYF. This chain connects TRBV20-1 to TRBJ2-5; D is ambiguous. Trimming took off 1 base at V and 2 bases at J, with 11 bases between the two ends. Per the germline V gene, CDR1 is DFQATT and CDR2 is SNEGSKA (reference sequence). The length of the CDR3 is 14 residues.

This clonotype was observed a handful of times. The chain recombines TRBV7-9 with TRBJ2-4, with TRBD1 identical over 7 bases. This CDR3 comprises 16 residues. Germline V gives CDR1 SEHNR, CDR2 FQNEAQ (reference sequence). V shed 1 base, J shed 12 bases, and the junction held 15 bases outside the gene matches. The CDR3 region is CASSLEGAPWGFSQYF. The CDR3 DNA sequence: TGTGCCAGCAGCTTAGAGGGGGCCCCTTGGGGATTTTCTCAGTACTTC.

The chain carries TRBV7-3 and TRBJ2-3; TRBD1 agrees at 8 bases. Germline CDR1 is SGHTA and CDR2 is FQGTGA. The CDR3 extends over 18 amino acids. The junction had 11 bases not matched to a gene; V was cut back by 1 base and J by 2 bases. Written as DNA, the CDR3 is TGTGCCAGCAGCTTAAGTGACAGGGGACCAACAATCACAGATACGCAGTATTTT. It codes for CASSLSDRGPTITDTQYF.

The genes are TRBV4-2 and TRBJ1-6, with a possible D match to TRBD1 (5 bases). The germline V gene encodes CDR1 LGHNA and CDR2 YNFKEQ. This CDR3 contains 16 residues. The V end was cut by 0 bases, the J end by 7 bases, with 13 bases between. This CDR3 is CASSQEGFRANSPLHF. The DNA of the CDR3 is TGTGCCAGCAGCCAAGAGGGGTTCAGGGCGAATTCACCCCTCCACTTT.

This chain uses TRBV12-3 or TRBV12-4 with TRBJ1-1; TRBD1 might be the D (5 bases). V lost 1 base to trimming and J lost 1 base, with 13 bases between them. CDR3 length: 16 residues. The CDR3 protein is CASSLGGGKGNTEAFF. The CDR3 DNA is TGTGCCAGCAGTTTAGGTGGGGGGAAAGGGAACACTGAAGCTTTCTTT.

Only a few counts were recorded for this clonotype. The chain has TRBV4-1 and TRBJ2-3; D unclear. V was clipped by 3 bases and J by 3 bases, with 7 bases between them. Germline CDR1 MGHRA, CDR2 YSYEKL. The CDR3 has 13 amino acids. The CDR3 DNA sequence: TGCGCCAGCAGCCAGAGTGGGACAGATACGCAGTATTTT. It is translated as CASSQSGTDTQYF.